Only one count was recorded for the clone carrying this TCR beta chain. These data belong to a study of T cell changes during pregnancy in multiple sclerosis. The method was immunoSEQ multiplex PCR; TCRdb's version includes in-frame clones alone and lacks a portion of them. The top ten hold 1.3% to 1.5% of the sample, which has under 90,000 clones, 92% seen once. The germline V gene encodes CDR1 MDHEN and CDR2 SYDVKM. The CDR3 sequence is 16 residues long. The trim removed 6 bases at V and 4 bases at J, leaving 9 bases unmatched. The chain recombines TRBV28 with TRBJ2-2; 9 bases map to TRBD1. This receptor was obtained from a female donor in good health, enrolled as a control in a pregnancy study. The sequencing used peripheral blood, collected in the second trimester of pregnancy. CDR3 nucleotides: TGTGCCAGCAGGGTATTATTGACAGGGGGCACCGGGGAGCTGTTTTTT. It yields the protein CASRVLLTGGTGELFF.